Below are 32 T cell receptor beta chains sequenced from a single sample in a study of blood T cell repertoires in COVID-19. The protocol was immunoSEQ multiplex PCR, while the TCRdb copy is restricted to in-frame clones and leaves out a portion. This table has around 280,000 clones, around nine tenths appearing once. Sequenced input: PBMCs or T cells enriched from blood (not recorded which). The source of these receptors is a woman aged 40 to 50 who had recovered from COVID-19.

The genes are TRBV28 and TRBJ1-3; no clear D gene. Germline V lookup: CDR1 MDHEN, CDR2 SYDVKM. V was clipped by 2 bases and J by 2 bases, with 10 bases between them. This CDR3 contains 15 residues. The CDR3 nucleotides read TGTGCCAGCAGTTTACCAGTGAAAACTGGAAACACCATATATTTT. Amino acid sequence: CASSLPVKTGNTIYF.

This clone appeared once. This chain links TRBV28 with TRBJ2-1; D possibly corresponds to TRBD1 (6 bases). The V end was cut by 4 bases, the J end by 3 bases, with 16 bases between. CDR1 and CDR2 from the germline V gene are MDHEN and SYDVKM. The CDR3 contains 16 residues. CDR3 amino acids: CASSSPSGADYNEQFF. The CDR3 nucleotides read TGTGCCAGCAGTTCCCCCTCAGGGGCAGACTACAATGAGCAGTTCTTC.

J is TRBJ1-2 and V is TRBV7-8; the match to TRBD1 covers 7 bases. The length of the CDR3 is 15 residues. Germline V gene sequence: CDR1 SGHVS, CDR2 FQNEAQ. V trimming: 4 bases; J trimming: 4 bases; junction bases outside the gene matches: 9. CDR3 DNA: TGTGCCAGCAGCTCCAACCGGGACAGAATCTATGGCTACACCTTC. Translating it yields CASSSNRDRIYGYTF.

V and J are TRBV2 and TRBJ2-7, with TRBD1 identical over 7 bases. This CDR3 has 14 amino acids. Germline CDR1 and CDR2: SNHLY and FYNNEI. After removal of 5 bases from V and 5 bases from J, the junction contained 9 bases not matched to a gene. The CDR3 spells CASSLTRQGNEQYF. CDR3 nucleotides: TGTGCCAGCAGTCTTACCCGACAGGGAAACGAGCAGTACTTC.

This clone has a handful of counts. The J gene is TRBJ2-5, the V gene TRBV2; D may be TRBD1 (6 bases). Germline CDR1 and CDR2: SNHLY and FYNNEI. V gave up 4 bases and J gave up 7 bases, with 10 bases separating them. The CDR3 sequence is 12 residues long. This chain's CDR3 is CASSGTEGTQYF. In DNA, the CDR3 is TGTGCCAGCAGTGGGACAGAGGGGACCCAGTACTTC.

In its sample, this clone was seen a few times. CDR3: CASSGGWNYGYTF. CDR3 bases: TGTGCCAGCTCTGGCGGGTGGAACTATGGCTACACCTTC. The V and J genes are TRBV18 and TRBJ1-2; unclear D gene. The CDR3 extends over 13 amino acids. Germline loops: CDR1 KGHSH, CDR2 LQKENI. With 6 bases removed from V and 2 bases from J, the gap between germline ends came to 10 bases.

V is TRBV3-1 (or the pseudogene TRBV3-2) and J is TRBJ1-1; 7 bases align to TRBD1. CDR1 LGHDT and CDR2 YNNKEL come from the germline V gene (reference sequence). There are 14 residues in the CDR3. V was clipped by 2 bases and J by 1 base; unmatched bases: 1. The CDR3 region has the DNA TGTGCCAGCAGCCAAAACAGGGGGAACACTGAAGCTTTCTTT. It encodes CASSQNRGNTEAFF.

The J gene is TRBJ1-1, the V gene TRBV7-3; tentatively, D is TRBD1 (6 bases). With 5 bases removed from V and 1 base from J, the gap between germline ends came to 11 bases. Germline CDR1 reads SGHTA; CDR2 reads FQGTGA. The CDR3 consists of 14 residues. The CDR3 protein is CASSPGTQNTEAFF. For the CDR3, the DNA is TGTGCCAGCAGCCCCGGGACACAGAACACTGAAGCTTTCTTT.

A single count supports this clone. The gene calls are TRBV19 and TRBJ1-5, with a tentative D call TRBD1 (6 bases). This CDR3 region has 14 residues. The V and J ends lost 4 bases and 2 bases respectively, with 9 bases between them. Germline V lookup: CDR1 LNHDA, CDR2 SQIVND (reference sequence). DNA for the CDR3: TGTGCCAGTAGTACAAGGACAGGCAATCAGCCCCAGCATTTT. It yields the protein CASSTRTGNQPQHF.

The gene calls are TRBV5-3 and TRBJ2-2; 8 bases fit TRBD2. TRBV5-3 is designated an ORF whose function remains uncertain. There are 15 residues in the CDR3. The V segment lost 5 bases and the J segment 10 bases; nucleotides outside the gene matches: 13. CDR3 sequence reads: CARRLPGRALEELFF. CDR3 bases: TGTGCCAGAAGGCTCCCCGGGAGGGCACTTGAGGAGCTGTTTTTT.

This CDR3 is CASRQGRSEKLFF. DNA of the CDR3: TGTGCCAGCAGGCAGGGGCGAAGTGAAAAACTGTTTTTT. The rearrangement joins TRBV6-5 to TRBJ1-4; a weak D match, TRBD1 (6 bases). Trimming shortened V by 6 bases and J by 7 bases, and 12 bases separated the two germline ends. Germline loops: CDR1 MNHEY, CDR2 SVGAGI. This CDR3 has 13 amino acids.

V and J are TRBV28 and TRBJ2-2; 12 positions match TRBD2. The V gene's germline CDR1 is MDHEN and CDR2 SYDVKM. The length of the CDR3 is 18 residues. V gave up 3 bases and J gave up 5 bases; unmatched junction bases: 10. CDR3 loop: CASSLRLAGGRMTGELFF. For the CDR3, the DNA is TGTGCCAGCAGTTTGAGGCTAGCGGGAGGGCGTATGACCGGGGAGCTGTTTTTT.

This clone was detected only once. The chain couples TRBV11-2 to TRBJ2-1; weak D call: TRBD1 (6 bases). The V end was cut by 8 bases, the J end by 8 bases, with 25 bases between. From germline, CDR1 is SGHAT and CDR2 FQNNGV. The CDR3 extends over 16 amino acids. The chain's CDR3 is CASADITRGRVDEQFF. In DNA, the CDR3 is TGTGCCAGCGCCGATATAACGAGGGGGAGAGTGGATGAGCAGTTCTTC.

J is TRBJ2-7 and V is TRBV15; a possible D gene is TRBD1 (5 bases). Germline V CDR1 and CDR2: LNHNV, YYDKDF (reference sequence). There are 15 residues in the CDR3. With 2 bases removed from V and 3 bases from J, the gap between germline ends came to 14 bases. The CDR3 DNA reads TGTGCCACCAGCAGAAGCCGACAGTGGGGCTACGAGCAGTACTTC. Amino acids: CATSRSRQWGYEQYF.

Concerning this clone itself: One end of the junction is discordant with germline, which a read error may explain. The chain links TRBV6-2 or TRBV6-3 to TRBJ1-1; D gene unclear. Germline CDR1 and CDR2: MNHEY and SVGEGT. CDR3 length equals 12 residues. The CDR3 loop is CASSEGSPNRVF. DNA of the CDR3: TGTGCCAGCAGTGAGGGTTCCCCCAACCGGGTCTTT.

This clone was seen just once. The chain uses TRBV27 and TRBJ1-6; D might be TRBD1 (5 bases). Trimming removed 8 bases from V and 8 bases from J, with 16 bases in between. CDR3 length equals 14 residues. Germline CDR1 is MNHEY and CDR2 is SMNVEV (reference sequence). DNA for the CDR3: TGTGCCAGCCGACGGGGGGTAGGGGATTCACCCCTCCACTTT. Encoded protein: CASRRGVGDSPLHF.

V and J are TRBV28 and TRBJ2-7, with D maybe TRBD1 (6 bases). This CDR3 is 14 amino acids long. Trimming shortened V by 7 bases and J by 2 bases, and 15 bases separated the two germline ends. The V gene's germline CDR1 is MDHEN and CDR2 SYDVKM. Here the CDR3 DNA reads TGTGCCAGCACCCTTGGGGGCAGCCCCTACGAGCAGTACTTC. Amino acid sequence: CASTLGGSPYEQYF.

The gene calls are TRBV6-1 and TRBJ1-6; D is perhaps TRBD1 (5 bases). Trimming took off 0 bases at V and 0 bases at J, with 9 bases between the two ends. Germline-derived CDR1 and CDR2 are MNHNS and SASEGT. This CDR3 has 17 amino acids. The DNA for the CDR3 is TGTGCCAGCAGTGAAGCGGGGAGGGGCTCCTATAATTCACCCCTCCACTTT. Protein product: CASSEAGRGSYNSPLHF.

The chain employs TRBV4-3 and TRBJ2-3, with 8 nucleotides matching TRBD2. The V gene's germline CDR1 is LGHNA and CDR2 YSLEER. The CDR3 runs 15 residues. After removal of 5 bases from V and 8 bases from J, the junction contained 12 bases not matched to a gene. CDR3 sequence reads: CASSYQRALAGTQYF. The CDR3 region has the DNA TGCGCCAGCAGCTACCAGAGGGCTCTAGCGGGTACGCAGTATTTT.

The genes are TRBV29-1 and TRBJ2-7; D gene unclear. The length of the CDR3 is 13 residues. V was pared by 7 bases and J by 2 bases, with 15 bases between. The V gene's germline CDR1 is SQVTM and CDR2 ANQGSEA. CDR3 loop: CSAALGAAYEQYF. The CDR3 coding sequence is TGCAGCGCCGCCCTCGGTGCCGCCTACGAGCAGTACTTC.

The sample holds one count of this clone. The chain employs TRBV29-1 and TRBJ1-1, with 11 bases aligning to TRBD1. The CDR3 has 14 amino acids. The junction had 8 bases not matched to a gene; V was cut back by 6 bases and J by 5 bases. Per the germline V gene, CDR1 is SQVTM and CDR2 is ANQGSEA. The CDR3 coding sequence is TGCAGCGTGCACCACGGGACAGGGGGGACTGAAGCTTTCTTT. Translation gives CSVHHGTGGTEAFF.

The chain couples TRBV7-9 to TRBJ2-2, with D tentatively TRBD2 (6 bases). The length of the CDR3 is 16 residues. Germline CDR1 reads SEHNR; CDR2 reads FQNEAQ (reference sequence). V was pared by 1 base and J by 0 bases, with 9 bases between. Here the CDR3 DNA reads TGTGCCAGCAGCTTAGTAAGCGGGTCGAACACCGGGGAGCTGTTTTTT. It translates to CASSLVSGSNTGELFF.

For the CDR3, the DNA is TGTGCCAGCTCACCACTCCCCCCGGGGAGCGGGAGAACAGAGACCCAGTACTTC. Translating it yields CASSPLPPGSGRTETQYF. The chain links TRBV18 to TRBJ2-5; 8 positions match TRBD2. Trimming cost V 1 base and J 4 bases; bases outside gene matches: 14. CDR3 length: 18 amino acids. Germline CDR1 reads KGHSH; CDR2 reads LQKENI.

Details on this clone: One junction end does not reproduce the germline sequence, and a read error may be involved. The CDR3 DNA reads TGTGCCAGCTCACCTTCCCCGACAGCCACAATCTGGTTT. Translated, it gives CASSPSPTATIWF. V is TRBV18 and J is TRBJ2-7; D perhaps matches TRBD1 (5 bases). Looked up from germline, CDR1 is KGHSH and CDR2 is LQKENI. The CDR3 contains 13 residues. The complete variable domain, with remaining parts taken from reference TRBV18 and TRBJ2-7, reads NAGVMQNPRHLVRRRGQEARLRCSPMKGHSHVYWYRQLPEEGLKFMVYLQKENIIDESGMPKERFSAEFPKEGPSILRIQQVVRGDSAAYFCASSPSPTATIWFGPGTRLTVT.

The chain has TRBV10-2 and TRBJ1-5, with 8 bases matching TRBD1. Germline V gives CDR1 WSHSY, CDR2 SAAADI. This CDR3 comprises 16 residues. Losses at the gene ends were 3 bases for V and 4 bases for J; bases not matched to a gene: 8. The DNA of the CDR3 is TGCGCCAGCAGTGACTTGGGGACAGGCAGGAATCAGCCCCAGCATTTT. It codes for CASSDLGTGRNQPQHF.

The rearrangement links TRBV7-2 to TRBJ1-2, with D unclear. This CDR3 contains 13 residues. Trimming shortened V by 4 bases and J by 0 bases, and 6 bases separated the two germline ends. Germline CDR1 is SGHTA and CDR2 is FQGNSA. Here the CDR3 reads CASSYYSNYGYTF. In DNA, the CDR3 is TGTGCCAGCAGCTACTACTCTAACTATGGCTACACCTTC.

The CDR3 is CASSPRDRSYGYTF. CDR3 nucleotide sequence: TGTGCCAGCAGTCCCCGGGACAGGTCATATGGCTACACCTTC. V and J are TRBV6-2 or TRBV6-3 and TRBJ1-2; TRBD1 matches 8 bases. The CDR3 length is 14 residues. With 5 bases clipped from V and 5 bases from J, the junction kept 7 bases outside the gene matches. Looked up from germline, CDR1 is MNHEY and CDR2 is SVGEGT.

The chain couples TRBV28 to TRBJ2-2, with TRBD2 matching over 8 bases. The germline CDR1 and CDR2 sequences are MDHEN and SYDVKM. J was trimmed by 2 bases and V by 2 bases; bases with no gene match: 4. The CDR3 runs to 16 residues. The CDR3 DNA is TGTGCCAGCAGTTTAAATAGCGGGACTAACACCGGGGAGCTGTTTTTT. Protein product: CASSLNSGTNTGELFF.

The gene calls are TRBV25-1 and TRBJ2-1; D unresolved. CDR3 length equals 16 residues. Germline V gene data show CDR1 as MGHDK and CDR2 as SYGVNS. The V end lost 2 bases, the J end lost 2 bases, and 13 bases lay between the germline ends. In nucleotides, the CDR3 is TGTGCCAGCAGTGAAGTGTCCCGGGTACCCTACAATGAGCAGTTCTTC. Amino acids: CASSEVSRVPYNEQFF.

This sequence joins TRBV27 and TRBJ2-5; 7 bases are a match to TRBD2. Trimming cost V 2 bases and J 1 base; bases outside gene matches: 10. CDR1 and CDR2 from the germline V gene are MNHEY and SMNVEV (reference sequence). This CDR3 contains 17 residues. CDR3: CASSLLGASGTQETQYF. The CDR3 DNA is TGTGCCAGCAGTTTACTAGGGGCTAGCGGAACCCAAGAGACCCAGTACTTC.

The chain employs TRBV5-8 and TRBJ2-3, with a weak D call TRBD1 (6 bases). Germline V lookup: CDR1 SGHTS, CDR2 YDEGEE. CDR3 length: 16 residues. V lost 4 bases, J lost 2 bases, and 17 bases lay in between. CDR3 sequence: CASSAYGAGVTDTQYF. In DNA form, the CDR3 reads TGTGCCAGCAGCGCCTATGGGGCAGGGGTCACAGATACGCAGTATTTT.

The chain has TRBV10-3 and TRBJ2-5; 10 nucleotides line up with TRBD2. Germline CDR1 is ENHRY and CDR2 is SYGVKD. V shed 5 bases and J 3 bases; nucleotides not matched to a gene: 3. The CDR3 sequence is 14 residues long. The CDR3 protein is CAISSGLAEETQYF. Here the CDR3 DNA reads TGTGCCATCAGTTCCGGACTAGCGGAAGAGACCCAGTACTTC.